This T cell receptor (beta chain) originates from a study of spatial heterogeneity in lung cancer. The wider study: Detected sequences consistently included more beta-chain ones than alpha-chain ones. For the average unique TCR and UMI combination, more than 8.5 occurrences appeared in raw reads.

Within the sample, this clonotype is medium-sized. Time point given: sample taken at primary tumor resection. Sequencing of whole RNA from tumor, nontumor lung or frozen PBMC involved no sorting. J gave up 10 bases and V 5 bases, and 11 bases lay outside the gene matches. Germline V gene lookup returns CDR1 SGHTA and CDR2 FQGNSA. This CDR3 spans 16 amino acids. TCRdb redid the calling of the 5' RACE reads with MiXCR, one entry per CDR3 protein. The profile shows 2,500 to 3,500 distinct CDR3 sequences, roughly 18% of them singletons. The starting material was normal lung tissue next to the tumor, obtained at surgery. The sequence derives from a male donor with early-stage non-small cell lung cancer. The chain joins TRBV7-2 to TRBJ2-1; 13 bases map to TRBD2. CDR3 sequence: CASSGRGTSGEGEQFF. CDR3 bases: TGTGCCAGCAGCGGAAGGGGGACTAGCGGGGAAGGGGAGCAGTTCTTC.